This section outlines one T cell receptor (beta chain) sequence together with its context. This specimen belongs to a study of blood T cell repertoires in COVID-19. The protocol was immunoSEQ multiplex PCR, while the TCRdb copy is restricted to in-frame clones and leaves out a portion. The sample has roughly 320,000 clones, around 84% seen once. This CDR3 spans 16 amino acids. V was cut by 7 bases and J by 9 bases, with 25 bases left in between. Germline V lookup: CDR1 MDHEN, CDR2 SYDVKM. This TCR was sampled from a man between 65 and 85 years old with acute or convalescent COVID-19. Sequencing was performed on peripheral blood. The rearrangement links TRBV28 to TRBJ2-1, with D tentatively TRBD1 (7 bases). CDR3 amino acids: CASKVGGGLSVSEQFF. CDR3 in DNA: TGTGCCAGCAAAGTCGGAGGGGGCCTGTCCGTCAGTGAGCAGTTCTTC.